This passage covers 16 T cell receptor beta chains from one sample sequenced in a study of blood T cell repertoires in COVID-19. Sequenced by immunoSEQ multiplex PCR; TCRdb stores in-frame clones only, minus some. This sample carries under 250,000 clones, 80% to 90% of them seen once, and the ten largest clones take over 3%. The material sequenced was PBMCs or T cells enriched from blood (not recorded which). The receptors derive from a woman in her 40s who had been exposed to COVID-19.

V usage is TRBV28 and J usage is TRBJ1-5; D unresolved. CDR3 size: 13 residues. Trimming shortened V by 10 bases and J by 6 bases, and 16 bases separated the two germline ends. CDR1 is MDHEN and CDR2 is SYDVKM in the germline V gene. The CDR3: CATLERVGQPQHF. In nucleotides, the CDR3 is TGTGCCACTTTGGAACGGGTAGGTCAGCCCCAGCATTTT.

This sequence joins TRBV7-2 and TRBJ2-1; 7 bases match TRBD1. The CDR3 is 15 amino acids. The V segment lost 4 bases and the J segment 5 bases; nucleotides outside the gene matches: 8. Germline V gene data show CDR1 as SGHTA and CDR2 as FQGNSA. Here the CDR3 DNA reads TGTGCCAGCAGCTACCGGGACAGCTTTAACAATGAGCAGTTCTTC. It codes for CASSYRDSFNNEQFF.

This clone appeared a few times. The rearrangement uses TRBV3-1 (or the pseudogene TRBV3-2) and TRBJ1-2; tentatively, D is TRBD1 (6 bases). Germline loops: CDR1 LGHDT, CDR2 YNNKEL (reference sequence). Trimming left V 4 bases short and J 3 bases short, with 9 bases between. The CDR3 has 13 residues. The CDR3 bases are TGTGCCAGCAGCCGTGACAGGCACTATGGCTACACCTTC. It codes for CASSRDRHYGYTF.

V gene TRBV30 combines with J gene TRBJ1-2; 7 bases map to TRBD1. Germline V CDR1 and CDR2: GTSNPN, SVGIG (reference sequence). This CDR3 region has 15 residues. J lost 0 bases, V lost 2 bases, and 6 bases had no gene match. CDR3 bases: TGTGCCTGGAGTTCACAGGGGCTTTCTAACTATGGCTACACCTTC. Its translation: CAWSSQGLSNYGYTF.

This chain joins TRBV6-4 and TRBJ2-2, with D uncertain. Germline V lookup: CDR1 MRHNA, CDR2 SNTAGT. Trimming left V 6 bases short and J 1 base short, with 9 bases between. This CDR3 is 14 amino acids long. CDR3 in amino acids: CASSDTQNTGELFF. In DNA, the CDR3 is TGTGCCAGCAGCGATACACAGAACACCGGGGAGCTGTTTTTT.

The rearrangement links TRBV6-4 to TRBJ2-1; a weak D match, TRBD2 (6 bases). Germline CDR1 and CDR2: MRHNA and SNTAGT. The CDR3 length is 13 residues. V was clipped by 4 bases and J by 5 bases, with 9 bases between them. CDR3: CASSVTSNNEQFF. The CDR3 DNA sequence: TGTGCCAGCAGTGTGACTAGTAACAATGAGCAGTTCTTC.

This chain links TRBV4-2 with TRBJ1-4; a possible D gene is TRBD1 (5 bases). V shed 4 bases and J shed 6 bases, with 12 bases lying between them. Germline values: CDR1 LGHNA, CDR2 YNFKEQ. This CDR3 contains 14 residues. The CDR3 region is CASSPRGGDEKLFF. CDR3 sequence (DNA): TGTGCCAGCAGCCCCCGGGGGGGGGATGAAAAACTGTTTTTT.

The chain recombines TRBV7-2 with TRBJ2-7; a weak D match, TRBD1 (6 bases). V was trimmed by 1 base and J by 5 bases, leaving 15 bases between them. Germline assignment: CDR1 SGHTA and CDR2 FQGNSA. This CDR3 contains 15 residues. CDR3 amino acids: CASSLEGTQIHEQYV. The CDR3, as DNA: TGTGCCAGCAGCTTAGAAGGGACACAGATCCACGAGCAGTACGTC.

This chain joins TRBV5-1 and TRBJ1-2; 7 positions match TRBD1. The germline V gene encodes CDR1 SGHRS and CDR2 YFSETQ. The junction had 9 bases not matched to a gene; V was cut back by 4 bases and J by 6 bases. This CDR3 has 14 amino acids. The DNA of the CDR3 is TGCGCCAGCAGCCACGACAGGGTGATTGATGGCTACACCTTC. It encodes CASSHDRVIDGYTF.

V and J are TRBV3-1 (or the pseudogene TRBV3-2) and TRBJ1-1, with 10 bases that match TRBD1. The CDR3 totals 14 residues. With 8 bases clipped from V and 1 base from J, the junction kept 4 bases outside the gene matches. Germline V gene data show CDR1 as LGHDT and CDR2 as YNNKEL (reference sequence). CDR3 bases: TGTGCCAGCGGACGGGACAGGGGGAACACTGAAGCTTTCTTT. It encodes CASGRDRGNTEAFF.

The chain has TRBV5-8 and TRBJ1-4, with D tentatively TRBD1 (5 bases). Germline values: CDR1 SGHTS, CDR2 YDEGEE. V lost 5 bases and J 8 bases, leaving 7 bases between the germline ends. This CDR3 is 11 amino acids long. The CDR3 DNA is TGTGCCAGCAGGGGGGGAGAAAAACTGTTTTTT. Residues: CASRGGEKLFF.

This sequence joins TRBV5-1 and TRBJ1-5, with TRBD1 as a possible D gene (5 bases). This CDR3 spans 14 amino acids. Per the germline V gene, CDR1 is SGHRS and CDR2 is YFSETQ. The V end lost 4 bases, the J end lost 6 bases, and 14 bases lay between the germline ends. This CDR3 reads CASSPGLRSQPQHF. The CDR3 DNA reads as TGCGCCAGCAGCCCGGGACTTAGATCTCAGCCCCAGCATTTT.

Turning to this clone: Within the sample, other DNA sequences also encode this same CDR3. The chain carries TRBV12-3 or TRBV12-4 and TRBJ1-5; D unclear. Trimming shortened V by 1 base and J by 7 bases, and 5 bases separated the two germline ends. There are 12 residues in the CDR3. DNA of the CDR3: TGTGCCAGCAGTTTAGGAGGGCAGCCCCAGCATTTT. Protein product: CASSLGGQPQHF.

This rearrangement joins TRBV28 to TRBJ2-7; D gene ambiguous. Germline V gene data show CDR1 as MDHEN and CDR2 as SYDVKM. There are 12 residues in the CDR3. V lost 6 bases to trimming and J lost 1 base, with 7 bases between them. The CDR3 nucleotides read TGTGCCAGCAGGTCCAGTTCCTACGAGCAGTACTTC. Amino acid sequence: CASRSSSYEQYF.

The J gene is TRBJ2-3, the V gene TRBV15, with 9 bases identical to TRBD2. Trimming at V came to 3 bases and at J to 1 base, leaving 2 bases not matched to a gene. In germline, CDR1 is LNHNV, CDR2 YYDKDF (reference sequence). This CDR3 comprises 15 residues. The CDR3 reads CATSRIAGGTDTQYF. DNA of the CDR3: TGTGCCACCAGCAGGATAGCGGGGGGCACAGATACGCAGTATTTT.

The rearrangement links TRBV5-8 to TRBJ2-5; D is uncertain. Looked up from germline, CDR1 is SGHTS and CDR2 is YDEGEE. CDR3 length: 13 residues. The V end lost 0 bases, the J end lost 4 bases, and 7 bases lay between the germline ends. CDR3 bases: TGTGCCAGCAGCTTGGCTAGAGCAGAGACCCAGTACTTC. Translation: CASSLARAETQYF.